Following are 8 T cell receptor beta chains from one sample sequenced in a study of shared clonotypes between healthy human individuals. The protocol was immunoSEQ multiplex PCR, while the TCRdb copy is restricted to in-frame clones and leaves out a portion. The sample consists of 2.3 million or so clones, over 85% of them appearing once. The sequenced sample was naive CD4+ T cells from PBMCs. Subset reported: CD45RA+ positively selected. These receptors came from a man younger than 35 in good health. Some clones in this sample may be carry-over from other donors' samples.

DNA of the CDR3: TGCGCCAGCAGGATAGGGGCAGGGGGTCCCTACAATGAGCAGTTCTTC. It is translated as CASRIGAGGPYNEQFF. The rearrangement uses TRBV10-2 and TRBJ2-1; the match to TRBD1 covers 7 bases. V was clipped by 6 bases and J by 2 bases; unmatched bases: 10. The CDR3 spans 16 residues. The germline CDR1 and CDR2 sequences are WSHSY and SAAADI.

The chain combines TRBV4-3 with TRBJ2-7, with 7 bases matching TRBD1. V shed 5 bases and J 2 bases; nucleotides not matched to a gene: 6. Germline lookup yields CDR1 LGHNA and CDR2 YSLEER. The CDR3 is 14 residues long. The CDR3 is CASSNRDSTYEQYF. Written as DNA, the CDR3 is TGCGCCAGCAGCAACCGGGACAGCACCTACGAGCAGTACTTC.

The chain recombines TRBV6-5 with TRBJ1-2, with D hard to call. The CDR3 runs 15 residues. Trimming removed 5 bases from V and 5 bases from J, with 18 bases in between. Germline lookup yields CDR1 MNHEY and CDR2 SVGAGI. The CDR3 coding sequence is TGTGCCAGCAGTACTGCTGGAGGCGGGAAGTATGGCTACACCTTC. It yields the protein CASSTAGGGKYGYTF.

The chain recombines TRBV19 with TRBJ1-2, with 7 bases matching TRBD1. Per germline, CDR1 LNHDA and CDR2 SQIVND (reference sequence). The V segment lost 5 bases and the J segment 8 bases; nucleotides outside the gene matches: 11. CDR3 size: 14 residues. The DNA for the CDR3 is TGTGCCAGTAGTCACAGGGGAGTCGTGTCCGGCTACACCTTC. Encoded protein: CASSHRGVVSGYTF. The full variable domain, rest sourced from reference TRBV19 and TRBJ1-2, is DGGITQSPKYLFRKEGQNVTLSCEQNLNHDAMYWYRQDPGQGLRLIYYSQIVNDFQKGDIAEGYSVSREKKESFPLTVTSAQKNPTAFYLCASSHRGVVSGYTFGSGTRLTVV.

This clone is a singleton in its sample. In DNA form, the CDR3 reads TGTGCCAGCAGCTTAAGAGCGGGACGGGGCAATGAGCAGTTCTTC. Its translation: CASSLRAGRGNEQFF. This chain connects TRBV7-3 to TRBJ2-1; 7 bases align to TRBD2. CDR3 length equals 15 residues. The V segment lost 1 base and the J segment 6 bases; nucleotides outside the gene matches: 6. Germline V lookup: CDR1 SGHTA, CDR2 FQGTGA.

The chain links TRBV5-8 to TRBJ1-2; D remains ambiguous. V gave up 4 bases and J gave up 3 bases, with 16 bases separating them. The germline CDR1 and CDR2 sequences are SGHTS and YDEGEE. This CDR3 contains 15 residues. CDR3 DNA sequence: TGTGCCAGCAGCCCCGGGTCCCGAGCACACTATGGCTACACCTTC. It encodes CASSPGSRAHYGYTF.

The chain recombines TRBV6-6 with TRBJ1-3, with TRBD1 as a possible D gene (5 bases). V lost 5 bases and J lost 4, with 18 bases in between. The CDR3 runs to 16 residues. Germline loops: CDR1 MNHNY, CDR2 SVGAGI (reference sequence). This chain's CDR3 is CASSRTSRDWGNTIYF. CDR3 nucleotides: TGTGCCAGCAGTCGGACATCCCGGGACTGGGGAAACACCATATATTTT.

J is TRBJ1-5 and V is TRBV5-6; 8 bases fit TRBD1. V trimming: 4 bases; J trimming: 9 bases; junction bases outside the gene matches: 12. This CDR3 is 15 amino acids long. Germline-derived CDR1 and CDR2 are SGHDT and YYEEEE. The CDR3 reads CASSKTGTGLLPQHF. The DNA for the CDR3 is TGTGCCAGCAGCAAGACCGGGACAGGTCTCTTGCCCCAGCATTTT.